Listed below are T cell receptor beta chains from one sample, sequenced in a study of OX40 agonist ivuxolimab in advanced cancers. Sequencing used immunoSEQ multiplex PCR; TCRdb keeps in-frame clones, though not all of them. The sample records some 66,000 clones, roughly four fifths being singletons. The specimen comprised CD4+ or CD8+ T cells sorted from blood, sampled in a trial of the OX40 agonist ivuxolimab. The receptor set was obtained from an adult with an advanced solid tumor such as melanoma, head and neck, liver or kidney cancer. Both conserved end residues are part of each CDR3. D genes are given only for firm matches. Clone size is shown for a subset of rows, as once, few, many or a class of expanded clone.

NA	TRBJ1-1	few	TRBV14	TGTGCCAGCAGCCAAGATCGGTTTGCGGCAGGGCCTGAAGCTTTCTTT	CASSQDRFAAGPEAFF
TRBD2	TRBJ2-7	NA	TRBV28	TGTGCCAGCAGTATCCTCGGGACTAGAACTTCCCAGCAGTACTTC	CASSILGTRTSQQYF
NA	TRBJ2-7	NA	TRBV29-1	TGCAGCGTTGGCCAGGGTTTGTACGAGCAGTACTTC	CSVGQGLYEQYF
TRBD1	TRBJ1-1	NA	TRBV18	TGTGCCAGCTCTCCGGACAGGGGTGAAGCTTTCTTT	CASSPDRGEAFF
NA	TRBJ2-7	NA	TRBV2	TGTGCCAGCAGTGAGGGGCGGGGTAGCAACGAGCAGTACTTC	CASSEGRGSNEQYF
NA	TRBJ2-3	NA	TRBV27	TGTGCCAGCAGTTTAACGCTGTCCCGACCTAGCCGACGTACAGATACGCAGTATTTT	CASSLTLSRPSRRTDTQYF
NA	TRBJ2-7	NA	TRBV7-7	TGTGCCAGCAGCTTAGGGCAGGGTGGCGAGCAGTACTTC	CASSLGQGGEQYF
TRBD1	TRBJ1-2	NA	TRBV2	TGTGCCAGCAGTGCGCGGACAGGGGGCGCTGCTGCCCTATACACCTTC	CASSARTGGAAALYTF
NA	TRBJ1-3	NA	TRBV19	TGTGCCAGTAGGAACGGGGTGGGAAACACCATATATTTT	CASRNGVGNTIYF
NA	TRBJ2-6	NA	TRBV10-3	TGTGCCATCAATGCCTTTTCTGGGGCCAACGTCCTGACTTTC	CAINAFSGANVLTF
TRBD2	TRBJ2-1	NA	TRBV7-9	TGTGCCAGCAGACTATACCCGGGACTAGCGGGGAATGAGCAGTTCTTC	CASRLYPGLAGNEQFF
NA	TRBJ1-1	NA	TRBV7-9	TGTGCCAGCAGTCCGGAAGTAGTGAACACTGAAGCTTTCTTT	CASSPEVVNTEAFF
TRBD2	TRBJ2-2	NA	TRBV5-6	TGTGCCAGCAGGCCCGGACTAGCGGGAGGGGTCGGGGAGCTGTTTTTT	CASRPGLAGGVGELFF
NA	TRBJ2-2	NA	TRBV4-1	TGCGCCAGCAGCCAACAGGGTCAGTACACCGGGGAGCTGTTTTTT	CASSQQGQYTGELFF
NA	TRBJ1-4	NA	TRBV11-1	TGTGCCAGCAGCTTGCCAGGGCTAACGACTAATGAAAAACTGTTTTTT	CASSLPGLTTNEKLFF
NA	TRBJ2-7	NA	TRBV14	TGTGCCAGCAGCCGATCTGGGTGGGGCTACGAGCAGTACTTC	CASSRSGWGYEQYF
TRBD1	TRBJ1-3	NA	TRBV19	TGTGCCAGTAGTCCGACAGGGGCCTCTGGAAACACCATATATTTT	CASSPTGASGNTIYF
NA	TRBJ2-3	NA	TRBV27	TGTGCCAGCAGTCCCTATTCAACAGATACGCAGTATTTT	CASSPYSTDTQYF
NA	TRBJ2-7	NA	TRBV7-2	TGTGCCAGCAGCTTAGCCGCCGGGACCCCACACGAGCAGTACTTC	CASSLAAGTPHEQYF
TRBD2	TRBJ2-7	NA	TRBV19	TGTGCCAGTAGTATAAGTTCCGGGAGGCCCTACGAGCAGTACTTC	CASSISSGRPYEQYF
TRBD1	TRBJ1-5	NA	TRBV30	TGTGCCTGGAGCCGGCCGCGACAGGGGTACAATCAGCCCCAGCATTTT	CAWSRPRQGYNQPQHF
NA	TRBJ1-5	NA	TRBV6-5	TGTGCCAGCAGCCCCGAGGGGGGCAATCAGCCCCAGCATTTT	CASSPEGGNQPQHF
TRBD2	TRBJ2-1	NA	TRBV7-8	TGTGCCAGCAGCTTATTGGTACCGGGACTAGGAAATGAGCAGTTCTTC	CASSLLVPGLGNEQFF
TRBD2	TRBJ2-1	once	TRBV4-1	TGCGCCAGCAGCCAAGACACTAGCGGAAACAATGAGCAGTTCTTC	CASSQDTSGNNEQFF
NA	TRBJ1-1	once	TRBV10-3	TGTGCCATCAGTGAAAGGGAAGGGAACAGACTGAACACTGAAGCTTTCTTT	CAISEREGNRLNTEAFF
NA	TRBJ1-1	once	TRBV28	TGTGCCAGCCAGGGGCTCAGAGGAGCTTTCTTT	CASQGLRGAFF
NA	TRBJ1-1	NA	TRBV19	TGTGCCACCCGTTGGAACACTGAAGCTTTCTTT	CATRWNTEAFF
NA	TRBJ1-5	NA	TRBV2	TGTGCCAGCAGTGAATGGGCACGTAGCAATCAGCCCCAGCATTTT	CASSEWARSNQPQHF
NA	TRBJ2-1	few	TRBV2	TGTGCCAGCAGTGAAGGAGTTGGGCGGCAAATCTACAATGAGCAGTTCTTC	CASSEGVGRQIYNEQFF
NA	TRBJ2-2	NA	TRBV5-1	TGCGCCAGCAGCAAAGAAGACAGCCCAACCGGGGAGCTGTTTTTT	CASSKEDSPTGELFF
TRBD2	TRBJ2-1	NA	TRBV4-2	TGTGCCAGCAGCCAACGATCCCCCCCGGGACTAGCGGGGTACAATGAGCAGTTCTTC	CASSQRSPPGLAGYNEQFF
TRBD2	TRBJ2-7	NA	TRBV5-4	TGTGCCAGCAGCCCGACTAGCGGGTACGAGCAGTACTTC	CASSPTSGYEQYF
NA	TRBJ2-7	NA	TRBV11-2	TGTGCCAGCAGCCTCAGCTCCTACGAGCAGTACTTC	CASSLSSYEQYF
NA	TRBJ1-2	NA	TRBV14	TGTGCCAGCAGCCAAGCTTTCCCCTATGGCTACACCTTC	CASSQAFPYGYTF
NA	TRBJ1-1	once	TRBV15	TGTGCCACCAGCAAAAGAACTGAAGCTTTCTTT	CATSKRTEAFF
NA	TRBJ1-2	few	TRBV10-1	TGCGCCAGCAGTGAGTCGGGCCGTGGGGATGGCTACACCTTC	CASSESGRGDGYTF
NA	TRBJ1-2	few	TRBV18	TGTGCCAGCTCACCAGACTCCTACAGAGGGTATGGCTACACCTTC	CASSPDSYRGYGYTF
NA	TRBJ2-5	NA	TRBV7-2	TGTGCCAGCAGCTTAGGAACAGGTGGAAGGGAGACCCAGTACTTC	CASSLGTGGRETQYF
TRBD2	TRBJ2-1	NA	TRBV4-2	TGTGCCAGCAGCCCGGGACTAAGCCTTGGTAGGAATGAGCAGTTCTTC	CASSPGLSLGRNEQFF
NA	TRBJ1-5	NA	TRBV18	TGTGCCAGCTCACCAGGGGGGTCGGGCAATCAGCCCCAGCATTTT	CASSPGGSGNQPQHF
NA	TRBJ1-1	NA	TRBV7-2	TGTGCCAGCAGCTTAGACGGTCTCTCGGCTTTCTTT	CASSLDGLSAFF